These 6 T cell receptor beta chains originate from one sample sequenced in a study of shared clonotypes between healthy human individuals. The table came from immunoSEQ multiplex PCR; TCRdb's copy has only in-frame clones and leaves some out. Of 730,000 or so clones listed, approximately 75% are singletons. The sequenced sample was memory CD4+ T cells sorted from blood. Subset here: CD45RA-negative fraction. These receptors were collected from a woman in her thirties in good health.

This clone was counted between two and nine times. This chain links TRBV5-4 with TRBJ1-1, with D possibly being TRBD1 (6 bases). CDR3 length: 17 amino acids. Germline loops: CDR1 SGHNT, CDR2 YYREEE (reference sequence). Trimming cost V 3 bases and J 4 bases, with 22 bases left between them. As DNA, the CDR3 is TGTGCCAGCAGCTCCGGGATAGGGGGTAAAAGGAGCACTGAAGCTTTCTTT. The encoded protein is CASSSGIGGKRSTEAFF.

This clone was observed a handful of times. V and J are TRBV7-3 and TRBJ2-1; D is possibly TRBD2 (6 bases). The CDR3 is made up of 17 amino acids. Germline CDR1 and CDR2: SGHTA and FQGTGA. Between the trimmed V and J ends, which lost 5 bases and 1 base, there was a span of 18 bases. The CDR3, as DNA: TGTGCCAGCAGCCTCCTCCCCTACGCGGGATCCTACAATGAGCAGTTCTTC. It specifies CASSLLPYAGSYNEQFF.

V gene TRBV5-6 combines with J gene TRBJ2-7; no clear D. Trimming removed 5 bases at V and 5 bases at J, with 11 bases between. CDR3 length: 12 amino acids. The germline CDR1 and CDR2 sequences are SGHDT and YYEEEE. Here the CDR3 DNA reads TGTGCCAGCAGTTTAGCCTTCCACGAGCAGTACTTC. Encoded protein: CASSLAFHEQYF.

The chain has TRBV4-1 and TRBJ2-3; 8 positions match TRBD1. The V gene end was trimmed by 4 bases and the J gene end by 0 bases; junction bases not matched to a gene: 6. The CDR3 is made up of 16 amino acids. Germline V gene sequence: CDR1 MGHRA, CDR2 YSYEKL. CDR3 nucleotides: TGCGCCAGCAGCCCGAGCCAGGGGGCTAGCACAGATACGCAGTATTTT. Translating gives CASSPSQGASTDTQYF.

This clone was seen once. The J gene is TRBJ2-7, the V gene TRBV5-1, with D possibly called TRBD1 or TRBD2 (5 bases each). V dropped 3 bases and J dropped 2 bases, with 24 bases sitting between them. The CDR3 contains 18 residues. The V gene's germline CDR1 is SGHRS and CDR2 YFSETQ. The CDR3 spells CASSSSGSGRNKAYEQYF. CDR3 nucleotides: TGCGCCAGCAGCTCCTCAGGTTCGGGGCGAAATAAAGCCTACGAGCAGTACTTC.

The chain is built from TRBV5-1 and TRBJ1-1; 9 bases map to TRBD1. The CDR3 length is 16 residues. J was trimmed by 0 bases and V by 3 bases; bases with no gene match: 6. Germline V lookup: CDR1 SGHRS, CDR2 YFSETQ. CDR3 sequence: CASSWKQGAMNTEAFF. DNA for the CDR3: TGCGCCAGCAGCTGGAAACAGGGGGCCATGAACACTGAAGCTTTCTTT.